Listed below are T cell receptor beta chains from one sample, sequenced in a study of T cell changes during pregnancy in multiple sclerosis. Some clones are missing from TCRdb's copy, which holds only in-frame ones; the method was immunoSEQ multiplex PCR. The sample lists 50,000 to 70,000 clones, 91% occurring once. Sample: peripheral blood, taken after pregnancy. Receptors were obtained from a female donor in good health, enrolled as a control in a pregnancy study. Both conserved end residues are part of each CDR3. Fields, in order: V gene, CDR3 length, J gene, D gene, CDR3 protein, CDR3 DNA. A D gene is named only where the DNA matches it firmly.

TRBV29-1	15	TRBJ2-3	TRBD1	CSAGPGTGAMDTQYF	TGCAGCGCCGGCCCCGGGACAGGGGCGATGGATACGCAGTATTTT
TRBV5-1	15	TRBJ1-3	-	CASSPGIRGGNTIYF	TGCGCCAGCAGCCCCGGGATTCGGGGAGGAAACACCATATATTTT
TRBV7-2	15	TRBJ2-1	TRBD2	CASSETSGGRYEQFF	TGTGCCAGCAGCGAGACTAGCGGGGGGAGATATGAGCAGTTCTTC
TRBV21-1	15	TRBJ1-3	-	CASNRRTGIGNTIYF	TGTGCCAGCAATCGGAGGACAGGGATTGGAAACACCATATATTTT
TRBV6-6	14	TRBJ2-3	TRBD1	CASRGQGTTDTQYF	TGTGCCAGCAGAGGACAGGGAACAACAGATACGCAGTATTTT
TRBV19	11	TRBJ1-2	TRBD1	CASRQGSRYTF	TGTGCCAGCAGACAGGGATCGCGCTACACCTTC
TRBV20-1	10	TRBJ2-7	TRBD1	CSAGQYEQYF	TGCAGTGCGGGACAGTACGAGCAGTACTTC
TRBV14	11	TRBJ2-7	TRBD2	CASSSGTREYF	TGTGCCAGCAGCTCCGGGACTAGAGAGTACTTC
TRBV15	16	TRBJ2-7	-	CATSRAMARGTYEQYF	TGTGCCACCAGCAGAGCCATGGCCAGGGGAACCTACGAGCAGTACTTC
TRBV9	15	TRBJ2-1	-	CASSSGPSAYNEQFF	TGTGCCAGCAGCTCAGGGCCTTCGGCCTACAATGAGCAGTTCTTC
TRBV9	13	TRBJ1-6	-	CASTPGELTPLHF	TGTGCCAGCACCCCAGGGGAGTTGACACCCCTCCACTTT
TRBV11-2	13	TRBJ1-1	TRBD1	CASSSRQGIEAFF	TGTGCCAGCAGCTCCCGACAGGGGATTGAAGCTTTCTTT
TRBV7-3	15	TRBJ2-3	-	CASSLTHTSTDTQYF	TGTGCCAGCAGCTTAACGCATACTAGCACAGATACGCAGTATTTT